The present TCR beta chain was sequenced within a study of blood T cells in healthy people across ages. The CDR3 has 15 amino acids. Trimming took off 7 bases at V and 0 bases at J, with 16 bases between the two ends. Germline values: CDR1 SGHTA, CDR2 FQGNSA. Sample-barcoded 5' priming and a J-beta primer mix drove a second PCR of roughly 6 to 12 cycles. MiXCR, applied by TCRdb to the 5' RACE reads, yields one record per CDR3 protein. The data contain 890,000 or so distinct CDR3 sequences, approximately 65% of them singletons. Study-wide points: As age increased, TCR beta diversity per million T cells fell in a roughly linear fashion.

About this clonotype itself: Its matching antigen is unknown.

The rearrangement uses TRBV7-2 and TRBJ2-7, with D possibly matching TRBD2 (5 bases). The specimen was blood. The sequence came from a man aged 30-40 years in good health. Written as DNA, the CDR3 is TGTGCCAGCACCCTCCTAGGCGGGCCCTCCTACGAGCAGTACTTC. It encodes CASTLLGGPSYEQYF.